What follows are 25 T cell receptor beta chains derived from one specimen sequenced in a study of T cells in Graves' hyperthyroidism and ophthalmopathy. RNA transcripts provided the source from which TCR beta CDR3 regions were amplified. The HTBI primer set was used in a first-round RT-PCR of the TCR CDR3. MiXCR, run by TCRdb on the multiplex PCR reads, gives a single entry per CDR3 protein. The sample yields a few hundred thousand distinct CDR3 sequences, 13% to 15% seen once. What was sequenced was blood. These receptors were taken from an older woman with Graves' ophthalmopathy.

This clonotype showed up many times. The chain recombines TRBV28 with TRBJ1-2, with D tentatively TRBD1 (6 bases). V was shortened by 4 bases and J by 3 bases, with 12 bases between the two germline ends. There are 14 residues in the CDR3. The germline gives CDR1 MDHEN, CDR2 SYDVKM. This chain's CDR3 is CASSYPGTHYGYTF. The CDR3 bases are TGTGCCAGCAGTTACCCCGGGACACACTATGGCTACACCTTC.

There are many counts of this clonotype. This chain joins TRBV30 and TRBJ1-1; D is perhaps TRBD1 (5 bases). The CDR3 contains 13 residues. Germline CDR1 and CDR2: GTSNPN and SVGIG (reference sequence). Trimming pared 1 base from V and 3 bases from J, leaving 9 bases between. The CDR3 is CAWSARGDTEAFF. The CDR3 DNA reads as TGTGCCTGGAGTGCCCGGGGGGACACTGAAGCTTTCTTT.

This clonotype was found a few times. Given the absence of the conserved phenylalanine or tryptophan at the CDR3 end, a read error is likely. V and J are TRBV13 and TRBJ2-5; D gene unclear. V lost 3 bases, J lost 0 bases, and 8 bases lay in between. The germline V gene has CDR1 PRHDT and CDR2 FYEKMQ (reference sequence). The CDR3 sequence is 14 residues long. The CDR3 loop reads CASSLGSYQETQYS. CDR3 nucleotide sequence: TGTGCCAGCAGCTTGGGCAGTTACCAAGAGACCCAGTACTCC.

This chain uses TRBV5-1 with TRBJ2-1, with 8 bases that match TRBD2. The V and J ends lost 1 base and 0 bases, in that order; junction bases with no gene match: 6. The CDR3 has 17 amino acids. Germline values: CDR1 SGHRS, CDR2 YFSETQ. The CDR3 region has the DNA TGCGCCAGCAGCTTGACCGTAAGCGGGAGCTCCTACAATGAGCAGTTCTTC. It translates to CASSLTVSGSSYNEQFF.

A remark on this clonotype: Possible read error: a much larger clone is one base away. This chain links TRBV11-2 with TRBJ2-1; 12 positions match TRBD2. There are 15 residues in the CDR3. V dropped 8 bases and J dropped 9; count of bases not matched to a gene: 11. Germline V gene sequence: CDR1 SGHAT, CDR2 FQNNGV. This CDR3 reads CASGGLAGGSPEQFF. CDR3 nucleotide sequence: TGTGCCAGCGGGGGTCTAGCGGGAGGGTCGCCTGAGCAGTTCTTC.

J is TRBJ2-7 and V is TRBV12-3 or TRBV12-4, with D unclear. Trimming pared 3 bases from V and 3 bases from J, leaving 12 bases between. This CDR3 has 14 amino acids. The CDR3 region is CASSFSLRIYEQYF. The CDR3 nucleotides read TGTGCCAGCAGTTTTTCCCTCAGGATCTACGAGCAGTACTTC.

This chain joins TRBV6-5 and TRBJ2-3; D uncertain. In germline, CDR1 is MNHEY, CDR2 SVGAGI. Trimming left V 0 bases short and J 2 bases short, with 9 bases between. This CDR3 contains 15 residues. Here the CDR3 reads CASSYSSLTTDTQYF. Here the CDR3 DNA reads TGTGCCAGCAGTTACTCGTCGCTTACCACAGATACGCAGTATTTT.

This clonotype was recorded at least ten times. The chain uses TRBV11-2 and TRBJ1-5, with unresolved D. The V and J ends lost 1 base and 5 bases respectively, with 15 bases between them. This CDR3 is 16 amino acids long. CDR1 and CDR2 (germline): SGHAT, FQNNGV. CDR3 in amino acids: CASSLATGPHHQPQHF. The CDR3 bases are TGTGCCAGCAGCTTAGCCACCGGGCCCCACCATCAGCCCCAGCATTTT.

This clonotype was seen at least ten times. The V call is TRBV30, the J call TRBJ2-3; D perhaps matches TRBD2 (5 bases). CDR1 GTSNPN and CDR2 SVGIG come from the germline V gene (reference sequence). V lost 1 base and J lost 5, with 22 bases in between. This CDR3 has 17 amino acids. The CDR3 DNA reads TGTGCCTGGAGTGCCGGTTTAGGAGGCCCCTCCGGAGATACGCAGTATTTT. Its translation: CAWSAGLGGPSGDTQYF.

This clonotype was picked up many times. The rearrangement joins TRBV7-8 to TRBJ2-7, with D possibly being TRBD1 (5 bases). The CDR3 runs to 15 residues. Trimming shortened V by 4 bases and J by 5 bases, and 18 bases separated the two germline ends. Germline CDR1 SGHVS, CDR2 FQNEAQ. The CDR3 DNA is TGTGCCAGCAGCTCTAGACCAAGGGGCGTCCACGAGCAGTACTTC. Its protein product is CASSSRPRGVHEQYF.

This clonotype was seen repeatedly, ten times or more. The chain uses TRBV20-1 and TRBJ2-7; D is perhaps TRBD1 (6 bases). Germline CDR1 reads DFQATT; CDR2 reads SNEGSKA (reference sequence). The CDR3 spans 15 residues. Trimming took off 5 bases at V and 0 bases at J, with 17 bases between the two ends. CDR3 sequence: CSALGGGAYSYEQYF. The DNA of the CDR3 is TGCAGTGCTCTGGGTGGGGGCGCTTACTCCTACGAGCAGTACTTC.

Only a few counts were recorded for this clonotype. The chain has TRBV11-2 and TRBJ2-1, with D unclear. CDR1 is SGHAT and CDR2 is FQNNGV in the germline V gene. This CDR3 region has 13 residues. V lost 0 bases, J lost 5 bases, and 5 bases lay in between. CDR3 residues: CASSLDRNNEQFF. CDR3 nucleotide sequence: TGTGCCAGCAGCTTAGATAGGAACAATGAGCAGTTCTTC. The variable domain in full, with the rest retrieved from reference TRBV11-2 and TRBJ2-1, is EAGVAQSPRYKIIEKRQSVAFWCNPISGHATLYWYQQILGQGPKLLIQFQNNGVVDDSQLPKDRFSAERLKGVDSTLKIQPAKLEDSAVYLCASSLDRNNEQFFGPGTRLTVL.

The rearrangement links TRBV6-2 or TRBV6-3 to TRBJ1-2; D gene unclear. Germline V gene lookup returns CDR1 MNHEY and CDR2 SVGEGT. This CDR3 contains 15 residues. V lost 6 bases to trimming and J lost 5 bases, with 19 bases between them. The CDR3, as DNA: TGTGCCAGCAGCGACCGGGCCCCCGGGTTATATGGCTACACCTTC. Its protein is CASSDRAPGLYGYTF.

This clonotype appeared a few times. V and J are TRBV19 and TRBJ2-7; 11 bases align to TRBD2. The ends lost 3 bases at V and 7 bases at J; junction bases unmatched: 8. Germline CDR1 LNHDA, CDR2 SQIVND (reference sequence). The CDR3 loop spans 15 amino acids. The DNA for the CDR3 is TGTGCCAGTAGTATGGCTAGCGGGAGGATCGGGGAGCAGTACTTC. Protein sequence: CASSMASGRIGEQYF.

The rearrangement joins TRBV20-1 to TRBJ1-1, with D perhaps TRBD1 (5 bases). Per germline, CDR1 DFQATT and CDR2 SNEGSKA (reference sequence). The length of the CDR3 is 17 residues. V lost 3 bases and J lost 4, with 24 bases in between. Here the CDR3 DNA reads TGCAGTGCTAGCCAGAACCTCGGAGGGGCAGTAGGCACTGAAGCTTTCTTT. Amino acid sequence: CSASQNLGGAVGTEAFF.

CDR3 bases: TGCAGTGCTAGAGATGCCGGGGGTCTCACAGATACGCAGTATTTT. As protein: CSARDAGGLTDTQYF. The chain carries TRBV20-1 and TRBJ2-3; D might be TRBD2 (6 bases). This CDR3 contains 15 residues. V was clipped by 0 bases and J by 2 bases, with 12 bases between them. Germline V gene sequence: CDR1 DFQATT, CDR2 SNEGSKA (reference sequence).

This clonotype was found a few times. The gene calls are TRBV20-1 and TRBJ2-1, with 9 positions matching TRBD2. This CDR3 contains 13 residues. Germline V CDR1 and CDR2: DFQATT, SNEGSKA (reference sequence). V lost 5 bases to trimming and J lost 3 bases; unmatched junction nucleotides: 2. CDR3 nucleotides: TGCAGTGCTTCTAGCGGGATCTACAATGAGCAGTTCTTC. Translated: CSASSGIYNEQFF.

This clonotype was recorded at least ten times. J is TRBJ2-7 and V is TRBV28; the D gene is possibly TRBD2 (7 bases). The germline V gene has CDR1 MDHEN and CDR2 SYDVKM. The germline V and J ends were trimmed by 8 bases and 0 bases, with 14 bases remaining between them. The CDR3 extends over 14 amino acids. CDR3 DNA sequence: TGTGCCAGCCCCGGGGGCGGGAGCTCCTACGAGCAGTACTTC. Encoded protein: CASPGGGSSYEQYF.

On this clonotype itself: Being one base from a much bigger clone, this may be a read error. V gene TRBV28 combines with J gene TRBJ2-1; TRBD2 agrees at 7 bases. The J segment lost 2 bases and the V segment lost 2 bases, leaving 12 bases of the junction unmatched. The CDR3 is made up of 18 amino acids. Germline-derived CDR1 and CDR2 are MDHEN and SYDVKM. The CDR3 spells CASSLIWTRGSTYNEQFF. The CDR3 region has the DNA TGTGCCAGCAGTTTAATCTGGACTAGAGGATCAACCTACAATGAGCAGTTCTTC. The full variable domain, with the rest looked up from reference TRBV28 and TRBJ2-1, is DVKVTQSSRYLVKRTGEKVFLECVQDMDHENMFWYRQDPGLGLRLIYFSYDVKMKEKGDIPEGYSVSREKKERFSLILESASTNQTSMYLCASSLIWTRGSTYNEQFFGPGTRLTVL.

To note about this clonotype: This sequence may be a read error, since a much larger clone differs from it by one base. The chain combines TRBV18 with TRBJ2-1, with TRBD2 matching over 10 bases. The CDR3 is 14 residues long. The trim removed 0 bases at V and 11 bases at J, leaving 4 bases unmatched. From germline, CDR1 is KGHSH and CDR2 LQKENI. The CDR3 coding sequence is TGTGCCAGCTCACCACCGGGACTAGCGAGGCAGCAGTTCTTC. Encoded protein: CASSPPGLARQQFF.

This clonotype has only a few counts. The V and J genes are TRBV5-6 and TRBJ1-3, with D possibly being TRBD1 (5 bases). Deletions cut 3 bases from V and 2 bases from J, with 12 bases between. The germline V gene encodes CDR1 SGHDT and CDR2 YYEEEE. The CDR3 contains 15 residues. CDR3 in DNA: TGTGCCAGCAGCTGGGGACTTGAGACTGGAAACACCATATATTTT. This gives the protein CASSWGLETGNTIYF. Variable domain in full (rest from reference TRBV5-6 and TRBJ1-3): DAGVTQSPTHLIKTRGQQVTLRCSPKSGHDTVSWYQQALGQGPQFIFQYYEEEERQRGNFPDRFSGHQFPNYSSELNVNALLLGDSALYLCASSWGLETGNTIYFGEGSWLTVV.

This clonotype was detected a few times. The chain employs TRBV5-8 and TRBJ1-1; D not resolved. Germline V lookup: CDR1 SGHTS, CDR2 YDEGEE. V lost 1 base and J 2 bases, leaving 12 bases between the germline ends. CDR3 length: 15 amino acids. The CDR3 DNA sequence: TGTGCCAGCAGCTTGTGGGGTACAGTTAACACTGAAGCTTTCTTT. As protein: CASSLWGTVNTEAFF.

In regard to this clonotype: A much bigger clone sits one base away, suggesting this may be a read error. The chain is built from TRBV7-9 and TRBJ1-5, with D hard to call. The germline V gene encodes CDR1 SEHNR and CDR2 FQNEAQ (reference sequence). The V gene lost 1 base and the J gene lost 0 bases, with 10 bases spanning the gap. The CDR3 covers 16 residues. In DNA form, the CDR3 reads TGTGCCAGCAGCTTAGGGACCCAAGGTAGCAATCAGCCCCAGCATTTT. This encodes CASSLGTQGSNQPQHF.

In its sample, this clonotype ranks as medium-sized (0.01 to 0.1%). The chain is built from TRBV20-1 and TRBJ2-2; 10 bases align to TRBD2. Germline CDR1 DFQATT, CDR2 SNEGSKA (reference sequence). Losses at the gene ends were 3 bases for V and 3 bases for J; bases not matched to a gene: 1. The CDR3 totals 14 residues. CDR3 residues: CSASLAGDTGELFF. The CDR3 DNA reads as TGCAGTGCTAGCCTAGCGGGGGACACCGGGGAGCTGTTTTTT.

The chain combines TRBV12-3 or TRBV12-4 with TRBJ1-5; 10 bases are a match to TRBD1. The CDR3 sequence is 15 residues long. V shed 5 bases, J shed 5 bases, and the junction held 6 bases outside the gene matches. The CDR3 DNA is TGTGCCAGCAGTAGAGGGACAGGGGTATATCAGCCCCAGCATTTT. Encoded protein: CASSRGTGVYQPQHF.